The 22 T cell receptor beta chains below all came from one sample that was sequenced in a study of T cell repertoires in cytomegalovirus infection. TCRdb used MiXCR to reprocess the reads, holding one entry per CDR3 protein. The sample yields some 500,000 distinct CDR3 sequences, under 45% seen once. These receptors are not linked to any known antigen. Sequencing was performed on cultured PBMCs, taken from culture after CMV antigen stimulation. These receptors were collected from a human donor in good health (CMV status not recorded). Some clones in this sample may be carry-over from other donors' samples.

V and J are TRBV4-1 and TRBJ2-3; TRBD2 matches 9 bases. The length of the CDR3 is 16 residues. Losses at the gene ends were 2 bases for V and 5 bases for J; bases not matched to a gene: 8. Germline V CDR1 and CDR2: MGHRA, YSYEKL. DNA of the CDR3: TGCGCCAGCAGCCAAATCGGCGGGGGGGCCATAGATACGCAGTATTTT. Its protein product is CASSQIGGGAIDTQYF.

This clonotype appeared a few times. The CDR3 protein is CASSLRQGTDTQYF. In DNA form, the CDR3 reads TGTGCCAGCAGTTTACGGCAGGGTACAGATACGCAGTATTTT. This chain joins TRBV12-3 or TRBV12-4 and TRBJ2-3; TRBD1 might be the D (5 bases). The CDR3 contains 14 residues. Trimming left V 2 bases short and J 3 bases short, with 9 bases between.

The table lists this clonotype with a few counts. The chain recombines TRBV7-2 with TRBJ2-1; 7 nucleotides align to TRBD1. Germline V gene sequence: CDR1 SGHTA, CDR2 FQGNSA. The CDR3 totals 15 residues. Trimming took 5 bases from V and 0 from J; bases not matched to a gene: 4. The CDR3 region has the DNA TGTGCCAGCAGCCCAACAGGGGTCTCCTACAATGAGCAGTTCTTC. Translating gives CASSPTGVSYNEQFF.

This chain links TRBV20-1 with TRBJ2-3; 12 bases match TRBD2. This CDR3 contains 14 residues. The ends lost 8 bases at V and 2 bases at J; junction bases unmatched: 5. The germline V gene encodes CDR1 DFQATT and CDR2 SNEGSKA (reference sequence). Written as DNA, the CDR3 is TGCAGTACAAGACTAGCGGGGGCCACAGATACGCAGTATTTT. This gives the protein CSTRLAGATDTQYF.

V is TRBV10-3 and J is TRBJ2-1; no firm D call. The length of the CDR3 is 15 residues. Trimming shortened V by 3 bases and J by 8 bases, and 17 bases separated the two germline ends. The V gene's germline CDR1 is ENHRY and CDR2 SYGVKD. The CDR3 here is CAISEGNLQIDEQFF. The CDR3 DNA reads TGTGCCATCAGTGAAGGGAACCTTCAAATCGATGAGCAGTTCTTC.

This clonotype was seen a handful of times. The V gene is TRBV7-2, the J gene TRBJ1-1, with TRBD1 identical over 8 bases. Germline V CDR1 and CDR2: SGHTA, FQGNSA. CDR3 length equals 17 residues. With 1 base clipped from V and 5 bases from J, the junction kept 12 bases outside the gene matches. The DNA of the CDR3 is TGTGCCAGCAGCTTAGTTGACTCCGGGACAGGCGGGACTGAAGCTTTCTTT. It encodes CASSLVDSGTGGTEAFF.

The chain joins TRBV29-1 to TRBJ1-2, with D unclear. Germline CDR1 and CDR2: SQVTM and ANQGSEA. V lost 7 bases, J lost 4 bases, and 10 bases lay in between. The CDR3 runs 11 residues. CDR3 amino acids: CSAAGPYGYTF. The CDR3, as DNA: TGCAGCGCGGCAGGTCCCTATGGCTACACCTTC. The variable domain in full, completed from reference TRBV29-1 and TRBJ1-2, reads SAVISQKPSRDICQRGTSLTIQCQVDSQVTMMFWYRQQPGQSLTLIATANQGSEATYESGFVIDKFPISRPNLTFSTLTVSNMSPEDSSIYLCSAAGPYGYTFGSGTRLTVV.

This clonotype was seen a handful of times. The chain employs TRBV6-1 and TRBJ1-6; D possibly corresponds to TRBD1 (5 bases). Looked up from germline, CDR1 is MNHNS and CDR2 is SASEGT. Trimming removed 3 bases at V and 5 bases at J, with 8 bases between. The CDR3 runs 14 residues. The CDR3 DNA reads TGTGCCAGCAGTGACCTGGGGGATAATTCACCCCTCCACTTT. Protein sequence: CASSDLGDNSPLHF.

This chain connects TRBV6-1 to TRBJ2-4, with D possibly matching TRBD1 (6 bases). V was clipped by 5 bases and J by 6 bases, with 14 bases between them. Germline loops: CDR1 MNHNS, CDR2 SASEGT. CDR3 length equals 14 residues. The CDR3 DNA sequence: TGTGCCAGCAGTTGGGGTCAGGGGTTAAACATTCAGTACTTC. Protein: CASSWGQGLNIQYF.

This clonotype occurred a few times. The chain couples TRBV7-9 to TRBJ1-1; TRBD1 matches 7 bases. This CDR3 is built from 16 residues. Germline assignment: CDR1 SEHNR and CDR2 FQNEAQ (reference sequence). V was clipped by 5 bases and J by 6 bases; unmatched bases: 15. In DNA form, the CDR3 reads TGTGCCAGCAGCCCGCTTGGGGTGGACAGGAGGGCTGAAGCTTTCTTT. This codes for CASSPLGVDRRAEAFF.

This clonotype has more than one count but fewer than ten. This chain links TRBV7-4 with TRBJ1-3; 9 positions agree with TRBD1. Germline CDR1 SGHVT, CDR2 SQSDAQ. J was trimmed by 3 bases and V by 3 bases; bases with no gene match: 3. The CDR3 covers 15 residues. CDR3 region: CASSFYRGLGNTIYF. The CDR3 coding sequence is TGTGCCAGCAGCTTCTACAGGGGGCTTGGAAACACCATATATTTT.

The J gene is TRBJ1-1, the V gene TRBV7-4; D is possibly TRBD1 (6 bases). The CDR3 spans 14 residues. Germline values: CDR1 SGHVT, CDR2 SQSDAQ. The V gene lost 5 bases and the J gene lost 4 bases, with 14 bases spanning the gap. CDR3 residues: CASSIQGGPTEAFF. The CDR3 DNA reads TGTGCCAGCAGCATACAGGGAGGACCCACTGAAGCTTTCTTT. The full variable domain, completed using reference TRBV7-4 and TRBJ1-1, is GAGVSQSPRYKVAKRGRDVALRCDSISGHVTLYWYRQTLGQGSEVLTYSQSDAQRDKSGRPSGRFSAERPERSVSTLKIQRTEQGDSAVYLCASSIQGGPTEAFFGQGTRLTVV.

This sequence joins TRBV3-1 and TRBJ1-4, with a weak D call TRBD1 (6 bases). The germline V and J ends were trimmed by 7 bases and 0 bases, with 12 bases remaining between them. The CDR3 covers 15 residues. CDR1 and CDR2 (germline): LGHDT, YNNKEL (reference sequence). This CDR3 is CASNRRGTTNEKLFF. The DNA of the CDR3 is TGTGCCAGCAATCGAAGGGGGACAACTAATGAAAAACTGTTTTTT.

The J gene is TRBJ1-2, the V gene TRBV7-2, with D perhaps matching TRBD1 (5 bases). V gave up 1 base and J gave up 4 bases, with 10 bases separating them. The CDR3 has 14 amino acids. CDR1 SGHTA and CDR2 FQGNSA come from the germline V gene. The CDR3 DNA reads as TGTGCCAGCAGCTTAGGGTGGGGGGTCTATGGCTACACCTTC. Protein: CASSLGWGVYGYTF.

The chain joins TRBV28 to TRBJ1-2; weak D call: TRBD1 (5 bases). Per germline, CDR1 MDHEN and CDR2 SYDVKM. Between the trimmed V and J ends, which lost 3 bases and 4 bases, there was a span of 15 bases. The CDR3 runs to 15 residues. The CDR3 nucleotides are TGTGCCAGCAGTTTGCAGGGAGGTGAGGGCTATGGCTACACCTTC. It is translated as CASSLQGGEGYGYTF.

This clonotype was observed a few times. The chain carries TRBV7-6 and TRBJ2-1; no definite D call. This CDR3 is built from 14 residues. Germline V CDR1 and CDR2: SGHVS, FNYEAQ. With 0 bases removed from V and 5 bases from J, the gap between germline ends came to 8 bases. Written as DNA, the CDR3 is TGTGCCAGCAGCTTAGCATCCCCTAACAATGAGCAGTTCTTC. Amino acid sequence: CASSLASPNNEQFF.

The chain recombines TRBV2 with TRBJ2-2, with 8 bases matching TRBD1. Germline CDR1 reads SNHLY; CDR2 reads FYNNEI. CDR3 length: 15 residues. Germline trimming cut 7 bases from V and 3 bases from J; bases unmatched to any gene: 7. The CDR3 coding sequence is TGTGCCAGCATTCGGACAGGGCGGGACACCGGGGAGCTGTTTTTT. Protein product: CASIRTGRDTGELFF.

In this sample, this clonotype turned up many times. V and J are TRBV7-9 and TRBJ2-1; 10 positions match TRBD2. Germline V gives CDR1 SEHNR, CDR2 FQNEAQ (reference sequence). The CDR3 totals 13 residues. V lost 4 bases and J lost 7; bases outside the gene matches: 1. CDR3 sequence (DNA): TGTGCCAGCAGCTCACTAGCGGGGAATGAGCAGTTCTTC. Its translation: CASSSLAGNEQFF.

This rearrangement joins TRBV11-2 to TRBJ2-5; 9 bases are a match to TRBD2. V trimming: 0 bases; J trimming: 7 bases; junction bases outside the gene matches: 9. Germline CDR1 reads SGHAT; CDR2 reads FQNNGV. CDR3 length equals 16 residues. CDR3 residues: CASSLEKREVFGTQYF. CDR3 DNA: TGTGCCAGCAGCTTAGAAAAGCGGGAGGTCTTTGGGACCCAGTACTTC.

CDR3 bases: TGCGCCAGCAGTCCGACCCGGACTAGCGGGAGGACGGGGGCCGGGGAGCTGTTTTTT. Protein: CASSPTRTSGRTGAGELFF. This chain joins TRBV10-2 and TRBJ2-2; TRBD2 aligns across 14 bases. The trim removed 5 bases at V and 6 bases at J, leaving 14 bases unmatched. Germline V CDR1 and CDR2: WSHSY, SAAADI. CDR3 length equals 19 residues.

The genes are TRBV7-9 and TRBJ2-5; D is tentatively TRBD1 or TRBD2 (5 bases each). Germline CDR1 SEHNR, CDR2 FQNEAQ (reference sequence). This CDR3 contains 14 residues. Trimming pared 5 bases from V and 1 base from J, leaving 11 bases between. CDR3: CASSAEGFQETQYF. DNA for the CDR3: TGTGCCAGCAGCGCCGAGGGGTTCCAAGAGACCCAGTACTTC.

This chain links TRBV7-6 with TRBJ2-7; 8 nucleotides align to TRBD2. With V trimmed by 3 bases and J by 1 base, 5 bases remained unmatched. The CDR3 contains 15 residues. Per germline, CDR1 SGHVS and CDR2 FNYEAQ. The DNA for the CDR3 is TGTGCCAGCAGCTTCGTAGCGGGACCTTCCTACGAGCAGTACTTC. This encodes CASSFVAGPSYEQYF.